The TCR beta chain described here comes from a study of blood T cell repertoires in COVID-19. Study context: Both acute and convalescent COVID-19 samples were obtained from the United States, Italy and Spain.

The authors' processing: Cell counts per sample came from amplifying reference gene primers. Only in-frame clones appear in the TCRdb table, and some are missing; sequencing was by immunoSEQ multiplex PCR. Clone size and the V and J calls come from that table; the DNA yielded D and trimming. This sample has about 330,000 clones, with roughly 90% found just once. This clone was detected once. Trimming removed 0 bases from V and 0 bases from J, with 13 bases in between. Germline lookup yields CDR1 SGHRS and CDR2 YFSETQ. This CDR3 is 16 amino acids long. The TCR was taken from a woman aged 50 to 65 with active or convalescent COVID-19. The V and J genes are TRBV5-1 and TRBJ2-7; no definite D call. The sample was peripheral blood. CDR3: CASSLESATSSYEQYF. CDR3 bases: TGCGCCAGCAGCTTGGAGTCTGCCACGAGCTCCTACGAGCAGTACTTC. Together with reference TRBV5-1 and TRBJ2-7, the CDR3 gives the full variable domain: KAGVTQTPRYLIKTRGQQVTLSCSPISGHRSVSWYQQTPGQGLQFLFEYFSETQRNKGNFPGRFSGRQFSNSRSEMNVSTLELGDSALYLCASSLESATSSYEQYFGPGTRLTVT.